These T cell receptor beta chains were read from a single sample in a study of PD-1 blockade in mismatch repair-deficient tumors. Some clones are missing from TCRdb's copy, which holds only in-frame ones; the method was immunoSEQ multiplex PCR. The table lists some 51,000 clones, around 85% of them singletons, with about 8.1% in the top ten. The sequenced sample was peripheral blood, obtained less than 21 weeks after starting pembrolizumab. These receptors all come from an adult with mismatch repair-deficient cancer. The conserved cysteine and the conserved F or W are not part of the CDR3 here. Rows give clone size only sometimes, using once, few, many, or a class for an expanded clone.

clone_size: NA; v_call: TRBV7-2; cdr3_aa: ASSSFETGEQF
clone_size: NA; v_call: TRBV6-5; cdr3_aa: ASSRTSGRIETQY
clone_size: NA; v_call: TRBV5-1; cdr3_aa: ASSRDRLNTEAF
clone_size: NA; v_call: TRBV18; cdr3_aa: ASSPAGYYGYT
clone_size: NA; v_call: TRBV7-9; cdr3_aa: ASSLRETESGFGNIQY
clone_size: NA; v_call: TRBV2; cdr3_aa: ASREDRLTDTQY
clone_size: NA; v_call: TRBV7-9; cdr3_aa: ASSLFVSSYEQY
clone_size: NA; v_call: TRBV6-6; cdr3_aa: ASSYGTSSTDTQY
clone_size: NA; v_call: TRBV19; cdr3_aa: ATGGGIFNTGELF
clone_size: once; v_call: TRBV6-5; cdr3_aa: ASRTGITEKLF
clone_size: few; v_call: TRBV29-1; cdr3_aa: SVEDPEGRVFSEAF
clone_size: NA; v_call: TRBV6-5; cdr3_aa: ASCMTPNQPQH
clone_size: NA; v_call: TRBV6-1; cdr3_aa: ASSVVSTGKYGYT
clone_size: NA; v_call: TRBV5-4; cdr3_aa: ASSSDRGLSMNTEAF
clone_size: NA; v_call: TRBV4-1; cdr3_aa: ASSQDPVGGRVYTGELF
clone_size: NA; v_call: TRBV7-2; cdr3_aa: ASSLEKLNYEQY
clone_size: NA; v_call: TRBV7-6; cdr3_aa: ASSTSGSVETQY
clone_size: NA; v_call: TRBV30; cdr3_aa: AWGTGISTDTQY
clone_size: once; v_call: TRBV27; cdr3_aa: ASSALWTSGSYEQY
clone_size: NA; v_call: TRBV6-6; cdr3_aa: ASSKSLAGTGELF
clone_size: NA; v_call: TRBV6-1; cdr3_aa: ASSESRTGDSNTEAF
clone_size: NA; v_call: TRBV7-9; cdr3_aa: ASSSGQGVMAEAF
clone_size: medium-sized; v_call: TRBV12-5; cdr3_aa: ASGLGGFDTEAF
clone_size: NA; v_call: TRBV7-9; cdr3_aa: ASSRDRANYGYT
clone_size: NA; v_call: TRBV5-6; cdr3_aa: ASSEAIEQF
clone_size: medium-sized; v_call: TRBV6-1; cdr3_aa: ASSVMGLDSQPQH
clone_size: NA; v_call: TRBV6-1; cdr3_aa: ASSAQGGGTEAF
clone_size: once; v_call: TRBV18; cdr3_aa: ASSQQDPWTSLDEQF
clone_size: NA; v_call: TRBV4-1; cdr3_aa: ASSQTGGYGYT
clone_size: NA; v_call: TRBV7-2; cdr3_aa: ASSLGGLAGGYEQY
clone_size: NA; v_call: TRBV20-1; cdr3_aa: SARDQETQY
clone_size: NA; v_call: TRBV15; cdr3_aa: ATSRDAGGSGNTIY